The 21 T cell receptor beta chains in this list originate from one sample, sequenced in a study of Graves' ophthalmopathy and Graves' hyperthyroidism. Amplification from RNA transcripts yielded the TCR beta CDR3 regions. RT-PCR with HTBI primers came first, then second-round multiplex PCR. TCRdb redid the calling of the multiplex PCR reads with MiXCR, one entry per CDR3 protein. The sample shows some 390,000 distinct CDR3 sequences, around 17% of them seen only once. Sample: peripheral blood. The receptors stem from a young woman with Graves' ophthalmopathy.

This clonotype was recorded many times. The J gene is TRBJ1-1, the V gene TRBV5-6; weak D call: TRBD1 (5 bases). The CDR3 covers 15 residues. Germline V gene lookup returns CDR1 SGHDT and CDR2 YYEEEE. Trimming cost V 2 bases and J 0 bases, with 11 bases left between them. The CDR3 DNA reads as TGTGCCAGCAGCTTTGGGACTTCGATGAACACTGAAGCTTTCTTT. Protein: CASSFGTSMNTEAFF.

The chain joins TRBV6-4 to TRBJ2-2; 12 bases are shared with TRBD2. With 8 bases clipped from V and 1 base from J, the junction kept 17 bases outside the gene matches. The germline V gene has CDR1 MRHNA and CDR2 SNTAGT. CDR3 size: 20 residues. The CDR3 region has the DNA TGTGCCAGCTCCAGGGGGAAGGGACTAGCGGGTTGGGGGAACACCGGGGAGCTGTTTTTT. This gives the protein CASSRGKGLAGWGNTGELFF.

This clonotype was counted many times. The chain joins TRBV20-1 to TRBJ2-2, with D possibly called TRBD1 or TRBD2 (5 bases each). Germline values: CDR1 DFQATT, CDR2 SNEGSKA (reference sequence). The V and J ends lost 7 bases and 5 bases respectively, with 14 bases between them. This CDR3 region has 13 residues. Here the CDR3 DNA reads TGCAGTGTTCTACGAGGGGTGACCGGGGAGCTGTTTTTT. Residues: CSVLRGVTGELFF.

This clonotype showed up many times. V usage is TRBV11-2 and J usage is TRBJ2-7; D call uncertain. There are 15 residues in the CDR3. With 0 bases removed from V and 3 bases from J, the gap between germline ends came to 12 bases. Germline V gives CDR1 SGHAT, CDR2 FQNNGV. CDR3 sequence: CASSLEGSSNYEQYF. The CDR3 region has the DNA TGTGCCAGCAGCTTAGAGGGGTCTTCCAACTACGAGCAGTACTTC. Combining the CDR3 with reference TRBV11-2 and TRBJ2-7 gives the whole variable domain EAGVAQSPRYKIIEKRQSVAFWCNPISGHATLYWYQQILGQGPKLLIQFQNNGVVDDSQLPKDRFSAERLKGVDSTLKIQPAKLEDSAVYLCASSLEGSSNYEQYFGPGTRLTVT.

The chain joins TRBV5-6 to TRBJ2-7; 9 bases match TRBD1. Germline loops: CDR1 SGHDT, CDR2 YYEEEE. This CDR3 contains 13 residues. V lost 4 bases and J lost 9; bases outside the gene matches: 8. CDR3 sequence: CASSSRDREWQYF. The CDR3 DNA follows: TGTGCCAGCAGCAGCCGGGACAGGGAATGGCAGTACTTC.

Many counts were recorded for this clonotype. The CDR3 DNA reads TGCGCCAGCGCCCCAGCTATTGGGGGACCCACCTCGAAGGAGCAGTACTTC. Translated: CASAPAIGGPTSKEQYF. V usage is TRBV4-3 and J usage is TRBJ2-7; D is tentatively TRBD1 or TRBD2 (5 bases each). Trimming took off 8 bases at V and 7 bases at J, with 30 bases between the two ends. The CDR3 covers 17 residues. Germline CDR1 LGHNA, CDR2 YSLEER.

This clonotype was seen ten or more times. This rearrangement joins TRBV7-2 to TRBJ1-6; a possible D gene is TRBD1 (6 bases). Germline CDR1 SGHTA, CDR2 FQGNSA. With 5 bases removed from V and 14 bases from J, the gap between germline ends came to 16 bases. CDR3 length: 13 amino acids. The CDR3 coding sequence is TGTGCCAGCAGCGACCACAGGGACGCCACCCTCCACTTT. Protein: CASSDHRDATLHF.

This clonotype has a count of ten or more. This chain joins TRBV4-1 and TRBJ2-7; D is undetermined. CDR3 length: 17 amino acids. Germline V gives CDR1 MGHRA, CDR2 YSYEKL. With 4 bases removed from V and 0 bases from J, the gap between germline ends came to 19 bases. The CDR3 coding sequence is TGCGCCAGCAGCCTCACATTCTCCCCCGATTCCTCCTACGAGCAGTACTTC. Its translation is CASSLTFSPDSSYEQYF.

This clonotype was counted ten times or more. This chain connects TRBV7-2 to TRBJ1-2; D is undetermined. The V end lost 6 bases, the J end lost 2 bases, and 13 bases lay between the germline ends. The germline gives CDR1 SGHTA, CDR2 FQGNSA. The CDR3 is made up of 14 amino acids. The CDR3 is CASSSGRGNYGYTF. CDR3 DNA: TGTGCCAGCAGTTCTGGACGAGGGAACTATGGCTACACCTTC.

The rearrangement links TRBV5-1 to TRBJ2-2; D remains ambiguous. V shed 1 base and J shed 6 bases, with 16 bases lying between them. The CDR3 loop spans 16 amino acids. Germline CDR1 is SGHRS and CDR2 is YFSETQ. The CDR3 protein is CASSLLTNRISGELFF. CDR3 bases: TGCGCCAGCAGCTTGCTAACTAACCGAATCTCCGGGGAGCTGTTTTTT.

This clonotype was seen repeatedly, ten times or more. This chain links TRBV28 with TRBJ2-5; a weak D match, TRBD2 (6 bases). The length of the CDR3 is 13 residues. Trimming removed 8 bases at V and 0 bases at J, with 10 bases between. CDR1 MDHEN and CDR2 SYDVKM come from the germline V gene. The CDR3 here is CASREWDQETQYF. For the CDR3, the DNA is TGTGCCAGCCGGGAGTGGGACCAAGAGACCCAGTACTTC. Drawing the rest from reference TRBV28 and TRBJ2-5, the complete variable domain is DVKVTQSSRYLVKRTGEKVFLECVQDMDHENMFWYRQDPGLGLRLIYFSYDVKMKEKGDIPEGYSVSREKKERFSLILESASTNQTSMYLCASREWDQETQYFGPGTRLLVL.

This clonotype came up a few times. J is TRBJ2-7 and V is TRBV7-9; 7 positions agree with TRBD1. This CDR3 region has 14 residues. The germline V gene encodes CDR1 SEHNR and CDR2 FQNEAQ (reference sequence). V lost 5 bases and J lost 6; bases outside the gene matches: 10. CDR3 in amino acids: CASSLGDRASEQYF. Written as DNA, the CDR3 is TGTGCCAGCAGCCTAGGGGACAGAGCCTCCGAGCAGTACTTC.

This clonotype came up many times. The chain links TRBV12-3 or TRBV12-4 to TRBJ2-2; D is unresolved. The CDR3 totals 14 residues. V dropped 4 bases and J dropped 1 base, with 7 bases sitting between them. CDR3 sequence: CASSSQENTGELFF. CDR3 DNA: TGTGCCAGCAGTTCCCAGGAGAACACCGGGGAGCTGTTTTTT.

The V call is TRBV11-2, the J call TRBJ2-1, with 16 nucleotides matching TRBD2. Per the germline V gene, CDR1 is SGHAT and CDR2 is FQNNGV. This CDR3 region has 17 residues. V lost 5 bases to trimming and J lost 9 bases; unmatched junction nucleotides: 10. As DNA, the CDR3 is TGTGCCAGCAGCCCCGAGGGACTAGCGGGAGGGTATGGTGAGCAGTTCTTC. Its protein product is CASSPEGLAGGYGEQFF. Full variable domain (missing parts from reference TRBV11-2 and TRBJ2-1): EAGVAQSPRYKIIEKRQSVAFWCNPISGHATLYWYQQILGQGPKLLIQFQNNGVVDDSQLPKDRFSAERLKGVDSTLKIQPAKLEDSAVYLCASSPEGLAGGYGEQFFGPGTRLTVL.

This clonotype came up many times. Here the CDR3 reads CASSLMSGSYEQYF. The CDR3 DNA reads TGTGCCAGCAGCTTAATGTCCGGGTCCTACGAGCAGTACTTC. The V call is TRBV7-9, the J call TRBJ2-7; D gene uncertain. This CDR3 spans 14 amino acids. Trimming pared 2 bases from V and 1 base from J, leaving 9 bases between. Germline V gene sequence: CDR1 SEHNR, CDR2 FQNEAQ (reference sequence).

This clonotype was detected many times. The rearrangement links TRBV10-3 to TRBJ2-7; 10 bases are a match to TRBD2. Germline V lookup: CDR1 ENHRY, CDR2 SYGVKD. This CDR3 is built from 16 residues. V gave up 7 bases and J gave up 2 bases; unmatched junction bases: 11. CDR3 DNA sequence: TGTGCCATCAAATCGGCTAGCGGGAGCCCCACCTACGAGCAGTACTTC. The encoded protein is CAIKSASGSPTYEQYF.

This clonotype was seen at least ten times. The chain links TRBV7-2 to TRBJ1-5; D is perhaps TRBD1 (6 bases). V was cut by 5 bases and J by 7 bases, with 12 bases left in between. Looked up from germline, CDR1 is SGHTA and CDR2 is FQGNSA. The CDR3 totals 13 residues. The CDR3 coding sequence is TGTGCCAGCAGCACCCAACAGGGACAGCCCCAGCATTTT. Its translation: CASSTQQGQPQHF.

The table lists this clonotype with many counts. This CDR3 reads CASSLALRGTEAFF. In nucleotides, the CDR3 is TGTGCCAGCAGCTTAGCGCTAAGGGGGACTGAAGCTTTCTTT. This chain uses TRBV7-2 with TRBJ1-1, with D possibly TRBD1 on 6 matching bases. The V and J ends lost 0 bases and 5 bases respectively, with 10 bases between them. The CDR3 is made up of 14 amino acids. Germline loops: CDR1 SGHTA, CDR2 FQGNSA.

In this sample, this clonotype turned up many times. The chain uses TRBV12-3 or TRBV12-4 and TRBJ2-5; no reliable D call. CDR3 size: 16 residues. V was trimmed by 6 bases and J by 1 base, leaving 18 bases between them. In nucleotides, the CDR3 is TGTGCCAGCAGGCCCCCACCCCCCACCCCCCAAGAGACCCAGTACTTC. Translation: CASRPPPPTPQETQYF.

This clonotype was counted at least ten times. Here the CDR3 reads CSASGRDEQYF. The CDR3 DNA reads as TGCAGTGCTAGTGGTCGAGACGAGCAGTACTTC. This chain links TRBV20-1 with TRBJ2-7, with D unclear. The V and J ends lost 3 bases and 5 bases respectively, with 8 bases between them. CDR1 and CDR2 (germline): DFQATT, SNEGSKA (reference sequence). CDR3 length equals 11 residues.

The chain recombines TRBV3-1 with TRBJ2-5; tentative D call: TRBD1 (6 bases). The CDR3 has 16 amino acids. The V gene lost 6 bases and the J gene lost 3 bases, with 20 bases spanning the gap. The germline CDR1 and CDR2 sequences are LGHDT and YNNKEL (reference sequence). The CDR3 sequence: CASSSSAGQWKETQYF. DNA of the CDR3: TGTGCCAGCAGTTCTTCCGCCGGACAGTGGAAAGAGACCCAGTACTTC.